One sample yielded the 15 T cell receptor beta chains listed below, sequenced in a study of blood T cell repertoires in COVID-19. Some clones are missing from TCRdb's copy, which holds only in-frame ones; the method was immunoSEQ multiplex PCR. The sample lists about 380,000 clones, over 75% seen once, with 2.5% to 3% in the top ten. Sequencing was done on a sample of PBMCs or T cells enriched from blood (not recorded which). Source of these receptors: a woman under 40 who had recovered from COVID-19.

This clone was recorded at least ten times. This chain connects TRBV5-4 to TRBJ2-1; TRBD2 agrees at 9 bases. V lost 5 bases, J lost 7 bases, and 7 bases stayed unmatched. The CDR3 is 14 residues long. Germline V gene sequence: CDR1 SGHNT, CDR2 YYREEE (reference sequence). CDR3 sequence: CASSGGRVVNEQFF. The CDR3 DNA reads as TGTGCCAGCAGTGGCGGGAGGGTCGTAAATGAGCAGTTCTTC.

The genes are TRBV30 and TRBJ1-2; D not resolved. The CDR3 sequence is 13 residues long. Germline CDR1 GTSNPN, CDR2 SVGIG (reference sequence). Between the trimmed V and J ends, which lost 3 bases and 6 bases, there was a span of 14 bases. The CDR3 DNA follows: TGTGCCTGGAGCCCCAACAGATCTAATGGCTACACCTTC. It encodes CAWSPNRSNGYTF.

The CDR3 protein is CASSNWASDSYEQYF. The CDR3 DNA reads as TGTGCCAGCAGCAACTGGGCTAGCGATTCCTACGAGCAGTACTTC. The chain couples TRBV3-1 (or the pseudogene TRBV3-2) to TRBJ2-7; D might be TRBD2 (6 bases). There are 15 residues in the CDR3. The germline V gene has CDR1 LGHDT and CDR2 YNNKEL (reference sequence). Trimming pared 5 bases from V and 1 base from J, leaving 15 bases between.

This clone was counted a few times. The chain's CDR3 is CASSQGQNTEAFF. CDR3 nucleotides: TGTGCCAGCAGCCAGGGCCAGAACACTGAAGCTTTCTTT. The chain combines TRBV5-4 with TRBJ1-1; weak D call: TRBD1 (5 bases). Trimming took off 4 bases at V and 1 base at J, with 8 bases between the two ends. CDR3 length: 13 residues. Per the germline V gene, CDR1 is SGHNT and CDR2 is YYREEE (reference sequence).

To note about this clone: A junction end diverges from the germline sequence, so it may reflect a read error. This chain joins TRBV7-7 and TRBJ2-1; 8 nucleotides line up with TRBD1. CDR3 length: 17 residues. Germline V gene sequence: CDR1 SSHAT, CDR2 FNYEAQ (reference sequence). CDR3 bases: TGTGCTAGCAGCTTAGGGCCGGACAGGGCATTTTACAATGAGCAGTTCTTC. The encoded protein is CASSLGPDRAFYNEQFF.

This clone has just one count. The rearrangement joins TRBV2 to TRBJ2-2; maybe TRBD2 (6 bases). Germline V lookup: CDR1 SNHLY, CDR2 FYNNEI. V lost 6 bases and J 5 bases, leaving 16 bases between the germline ends. CDR3 length equals 15 residues. The CDR3 DNA sequence: TGTGCCAGCAGCCTCCGCGGGGCGGGAACCGGGGAGCTGTTTTTT. It yields the protein CASSLRGAGTGELFF.

The J gene is TRBJ1-2, the V gene TRBV19; 9 nucleotides agree with TRBD1. The CDR3 loop spans 16 amino acids. Germline assignment: CDR1 LNHDA and CDR2 SQIVND (reference sequence). The V segment lost 9 bases and the J segment 7 bases; nucleotides outside the gene matches: 18. Written as DNA, the CDR3 is TGTGCCAGACGCGCGCACTGTTGGGGACAGGGAAGTGGCTACACCTTC. Amino acid sequence: CARRAHCWGQGSGYTF.

This sequence joins TRBV5-8 and TRBJ2-6, with TRBD2 identical over 7 bases. CDR1 SGHTS and CDR2 YDEGEE come from the germline V gene. V dropped 3 bases and J dropped 0; count of bases not matched to a gene: 9. The CDR3 has 18 residues. This CDR3 reads CASSWGGPNPSGANVLTF. CDR3 DNA sequence: TGTGCCAGCAGCTGGGGGGGACCGAATCCCTCTGGGGCCAACGTCCTGACTTTC. Complete variable domain (other parts from reference TRBV5-8 and TRBJ2-6): EAGVTQSPTHLIKTRGQQATLRCSPISGHTSVYWYQQALGLGLQFLLWYDEGEERNRGNFPPRFSGRQFPNYSSELNVNALELEDSALYLCASSWGGPNPSGANVLTFGAGSRLTVL.

This clone has only a few counts. The chain links TRBV9 to TRBJ1-2, with 8 bases that match TRBD1. The germline V gene has CDR1 SGDLS and CDR2 YYNGEE. After removal of 3 bases from V and 6 bases from J, the junction contained 7 bases not matched to a gene. The CDR3 is 14 residues long. CDR3 sequence (DNA): TGTGCCAGCAGCGAGAGGGGGACAGGACATGGCTACACCTTC. Protein sequence: CASSERGTGHGYTF.

This rearrangement joins TRBV7-2 to TRBJ2-5; D call uncertain. The CDR3 spans 15 residues. Trimming removed 4 bases at V and 5 bases at J, with 17 bases between. Germline V lookup: CDR1 SGHTA, CDR2 FQGNSA. The CDR3 bases are TGTGCCAGCAGCTCGACACCGAACCGTGGGGAGACCCAGTACTTC. The encoded protein is CASSSTPNRGETQYF.

The J gene is TRBJ1-5, the V gene TRBV2; D not resolved. The V gene lost 8 bases and the J gene lost 0 bases, with 11 bases spanning the gap. CDR3 length equals 14 residues. Germline CDR1 SNHLY, CDR2 FYNNEI. DNA of the CDR3: TGTGCCAGCCTAGATACGTATAGCAATCAGCCCCAGCATTTT. Encoded protein: CASLDTYSNQPQHF.

This chain uses TRBV27 with TRBJ2-2; D remains ambiguous. V lost 2 bases and J 5 bases, leaving 9 bases between the germline ends. Germline V gene data show CDR1 as MNHEY and CDR2 as SMNVEV (reference sequence). The length of the CDR3 is 14 residues. In nucleotides, the CDR3 is TGTGCCAGCAGTTTAAGCAGGAAAACCGGGGAGCTGTTTTTT. It translates to CASSLSRKTGELFF.

V usage is TRBV27 and J usage is TRBJ2-1, with unresolved D. The CDR3 has 12 amino acids. From germline, CDR1 is MNHEY and CDR2 SMNVEV (reference sequence). Trimming pared 6 bases from V and 7 bases from J, leaving 10 bases between. CDR3 residues: CASSPIGNEQFF. The CDR3 nucleotides read TGTGCCAGCAGCCCAATCGGGAATGAGCAGTTCTTC.

This clone was counted a single time. This chain connects TRBV6-5 to TRBJ1-1; D remains ambiguous. Germline V gene data show CDR1 as MNHEY and CDR2 as SVGAGI. The length of the CDR3 is 14 residues. The V end was cut by 6 bases, the J end by 0 bases, with 11 bases between. In DNA form, the CDR3 reads TGTGCCAGCAGGCCGCGACTAATGAACACTGAAGCTTTCTTT. This gives the protein CASRPRLMNTEAFF.

The chain couples TRBV18 to TRBJ2-7; TRBD1 agrees at 8 bases. With 3 bases clipped from V and 5 bases from J, the junction kept 6 bases outside the gene matches. Germline lookup yields CDR1 KGHSH and CDR2 LQKENI. CDR3 length: 14 residues. The CDR3 DNA sequence: TGTGCCAGCTCACCCGGACAGGGTAGCAACGAGCAGTACTTC. It yields the protein CASSPGQGSNEQYF.